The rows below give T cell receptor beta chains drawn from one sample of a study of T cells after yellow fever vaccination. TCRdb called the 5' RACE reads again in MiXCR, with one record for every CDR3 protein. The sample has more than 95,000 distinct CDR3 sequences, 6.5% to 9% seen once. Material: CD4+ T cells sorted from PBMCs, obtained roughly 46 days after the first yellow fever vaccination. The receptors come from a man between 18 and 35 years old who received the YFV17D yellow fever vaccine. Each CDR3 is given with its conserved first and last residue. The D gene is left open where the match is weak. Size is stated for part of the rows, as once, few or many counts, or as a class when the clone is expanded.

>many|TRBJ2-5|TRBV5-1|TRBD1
CASTDQGTGQETQYF
TGCGCCAGCACCGACCAAGGGACAGGGCAAGAGACCCAGTACTTC
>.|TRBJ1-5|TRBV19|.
CASSLGVGQPQHF
TGTGCCAGTAGTCTAGGGGTCGGGCAGCCCCAGCATTTT
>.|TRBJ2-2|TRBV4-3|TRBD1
CASRGTATNTGELFF
TGCGCCAGCCGAGGGACAGCTACTAACACCGGGGAGCTGTTTTTT
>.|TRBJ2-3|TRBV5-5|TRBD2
CASSPRASGGSTDTQYF
TGTGCCAGCAGCCCGAGGGCTAGCGGGGGGAGCACAGATACGCAGTATTTT
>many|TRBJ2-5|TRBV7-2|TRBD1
CASSLLDREETQYF
TGTGCCAGCAGCTTATTGGACAGGGAAGAGACCCAGTACTTC
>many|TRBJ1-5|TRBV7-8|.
CASSLRVGNQPQHF
TGTGCCAGCAGCTTAAGGGTAGGCAATCAGCCCCAGCATTTT
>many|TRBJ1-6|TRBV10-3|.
CAIKAYNSPLHF
TGTGCCATCAAAGCCTATAATTCACCCCTCCACTTT
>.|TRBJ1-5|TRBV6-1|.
CASSNGLAGSDQPQHF
TGTGCCAGCAGCAACGGCTTAGCGGGGAGTGATCAGCCCCAGCATTTT
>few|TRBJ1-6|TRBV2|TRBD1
CASRVTGEENSPLHF
TGTGCCAGCAGGGTGACAGGGGAGGAGAATTCACCCCTCCACTTT
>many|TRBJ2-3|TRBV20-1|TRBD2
CSASGGAYTQYF
TGCAGTGCTAGCGGGGGGGCTTATACGCAGTATTTT
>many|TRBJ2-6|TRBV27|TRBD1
CASSLWDRPGANVLTF
TGTGCCAGCAGTTTATGGGACAGGCCGGGGGCCAACGTCCTGACTTTC
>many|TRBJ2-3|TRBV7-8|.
CASSPPFRRGTQYF
TGTGCCAGCAGCCCCCCTTTCCGGAGGGGCACGCAGTATTTT
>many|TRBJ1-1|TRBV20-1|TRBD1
CSATQGAETEAFF
TGCAGTGCTACCCAGGGGGCAGAAACTGAAGCTTTCTTT
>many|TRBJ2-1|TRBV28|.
CASSPLGGGYNEQFF
TGTGCCAGCAGTCCACTGGGGGGCGGCTACAATGAGCAGTTCTTC
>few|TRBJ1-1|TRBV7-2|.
CASSLSYTEAFF
TGTGCCAGCAGCTTATCGTACACTGAAGCTTTCTTT
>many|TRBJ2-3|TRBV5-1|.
CASSPPLTGTTDTQYF
TGCGCCAGCAGTCCTCCACTCACAGGGACCACAGATACGCAGTATTTT
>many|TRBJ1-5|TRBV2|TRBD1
CASSDKADRRDNQPQHF
TGTGCCAGCAGTGATAAAGCGGACAGGCGGGATAATCAGCCCCAGCATTTT
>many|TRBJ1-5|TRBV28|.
CASSFPGVMGNQPQHF
TGTGCCAGCAGTTTCCCGGGGGTGATGGGCAATCAGCCCCAGCATTTT